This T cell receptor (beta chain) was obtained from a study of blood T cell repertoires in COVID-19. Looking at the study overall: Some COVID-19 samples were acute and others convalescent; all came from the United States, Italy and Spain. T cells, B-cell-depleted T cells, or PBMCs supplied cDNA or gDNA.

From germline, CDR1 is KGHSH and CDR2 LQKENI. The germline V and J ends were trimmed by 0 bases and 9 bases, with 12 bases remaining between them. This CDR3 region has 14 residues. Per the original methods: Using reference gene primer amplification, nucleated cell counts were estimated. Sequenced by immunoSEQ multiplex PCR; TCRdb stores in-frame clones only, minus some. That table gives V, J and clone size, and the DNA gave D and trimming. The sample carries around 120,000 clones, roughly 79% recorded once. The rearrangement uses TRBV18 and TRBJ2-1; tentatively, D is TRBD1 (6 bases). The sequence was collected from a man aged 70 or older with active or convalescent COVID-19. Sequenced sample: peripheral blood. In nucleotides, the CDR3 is TGTGCCAGCTCACCACCATCCACAGGGAGTGAGCAGTTCTTC. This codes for CASSPPSTGSEQFF.